Each of the 10 T cell receptor beta chains below was sequenced from the same sample in a study of blood T cells in healthy people across ages. Next came a second PCR, run for roughly 6 to 11 cycles, which used a sample-barcoded 5' primer along with a J-beta primer mix. TCRdb passed the 5' RACE reads through MiXCR, listing each CDR3 protein once. The sample shows more than 1,000,000 distinct CDR3 sequences, approximately 26% of them seen only once. The same sample was also used in a study of T cells of mothers and their children.

The specimen sequenced was blood. These receptors were collected from a girl between 2 and 10 years old in good health.

The chain links TRBV7-8 to TRBJ2-1; 8 nucleotides line up with TRBD2. Germline trimming cut 5 bases from V and 12 bases from J; bases unmatched to any gene: 9. The V gene's germline CDR1 is SGHVS and CDR2 FQNEAQ. This CDR3 region has 13 residues. The CDR3 DNA is TGTGCCAGCAGCACGACGAGCGGGGGAGGGCAGTTCTTC. The encoded protein is CASSTTSGGGQFF.

The sample holds a few counts of this clonotype. The chain carries TRBV2 and TRBJ1-5; 8 bases map to TRBD1. V shed 6 bases, J shed 0 bases, and the junction held 7 bases outside the gene matches. CDR3 length: 16 amino acids. Germline CDR1 is SNHLY and CDR2 is FYNNEI. The CDR3 loop reads CASSHWGQASNQPQHF. In DNA form, the CDR3 reads TGTGCCAGCAGCCATTGGGGACAGGCTAGCAATCAGCCCCAGCATTTT.

The chain couples TRBV7-3 to TRBJ2-1; 9 nucleotides line up with TRBD2. Unmatched junction bases numbered 6, after V lost 2 bases and J lost 7 bases. This CDR3 is built from 15 residues. Germline CDR1 SGHTA, CDR2 FQGTGA. Written as DNA, the CDR3 is TGTGCCAGCAGCTTAGGCGGGGGGGCCCGAAATGAGCAGTTCTTC. This translates into CASSLGGGARNEQFF. The variable domain in full, with the rest retrieved from reference TRBV7-3 and TRBJ2-1, is GAGVSQTPSNKVTEKGKYVELRCDPISGHTALYWYRQSLGQGPEFLIYFQGTGAADDSGLPNDRFFAVRPEGSVSTLKIQRTERGDSAVYLCASSLGGGARNEQFFGPGTRLTVL.

The count of this clonotype is one. V gene TRBV20-1 combines with J gene TRBJ1-2, with D perhaps matching TRBD1 (6 bases). Germline values: CDR1 DFQATT, CDR2 SNEGSKA (reference sequence). The V gene lost 4 bases and the J gene lost 8 bases, with 17 bases spanning the gap. This CDR3 has 13 residues. The CDR3 here is CSATVPRGGGYTF. CDR3 coding DNA: TGCAGTGCTACGGTTCCCAGGGGAGGAGGCTACACCTTC.

The chain has TRBV10-3 and TRBJ1-1; tentative D call: TRBD1 (6 bases). The CDR3 has 12 residues. In germline, CDR1 is ENHRY, CDR2 SYGVKD. Between the trimmed V and J ends, which lost 2 bases and 13 bases, there was a span of 14 bases. The CDR3 region is CAISETGGRGFF. CDR3 in DNA: TGTGCCATCAGTGAGACCGGGGGCCGAGGTTTCTTT.

The chain has TRBV7-9 and TRBJ2-1; TRBD1 matches at 7 bases. Germline loops: CDR1 SEHNR, CDR2 FQNEAQ (reference sequence). The CDR3 loop spans 13 amino acids. V shed 7 bases, J shed 14 bases, and the junction held 14 bases outside the gene matches. In nucleotides, the CDR3 is TGTGCCAGCAATGAATATTTTGCGACAGGGAAGTTCTTC. Its translation: CASNEYFATGKFF.

This sequence joins TRBV29-1 and TRBJ2-1; the D gene could be TRBD1 or TRBD2 (6 bases each). Germline V gene sequence: CDR1 SQVTM, CDR2 ANQGSEA. The V and J ends lost 3 bases and 9 bases respectively, with 15 bases between them. This CDR3 has 13 residues. In DNA form, the CDR3 reads TGCAGCGTTGATAGGGGGGCCTCCGGTGAGCAGTTCTTC. Its protein is CSVDRGASGEQFF.

This clonotype has a handful of counts. CDR3 loop: CASSRDRTSYNEQFF. The CDR3 DNA sequence: TGTGCCAGCAGCCGTGACAGGACCTCCTACAATGAGCAGTTCTTC. The chain joins TRBV7-2 to TRBJ2-1; TRBD1 is a possible D gene (6 bases). V lost 5 bases and J 0 bases, leaving 11 bases between the germline ends. Germline V CDR1 and CDR2: SGHTA, FQGNSA. The CDR3 is 15 amino acids.

This clonotype turned up a few times. The chain links TRBV20-1 to TRBJ1-1; D is unresolved. Germline V lookup: CDR1 DFQATT, CDR2 SNEGSKA (reference sequence). V dropped 7 bases and J dropped 4 bases, with 10 bases sitting between them. The CDR3 runs 11 residues. The CDR3 here is CSVLRLTEAFF. The CDR3 nucleotides read TGCAGTGTCTTGAGACTCACTGAAGCTTTCTTT.

V and J are TRBV6-6 and TRBJ1-2, with D uncertain. The CDR3 extends over 13 amino acids. V lost 2 bases to trimming and J lost 0 bases, with 4 bases between them. Germline CDR1 and CDR2: MNHNY and SVGAGI (reference sequence). DNA for the CDR3: TGTGCCAGCAGTTACACCTCTAACTATGGCTACACCTTC. Translated: CASSYTSNYGYTF.